This TCR beta chain came from a study of T cell changes during pregnancy in multiple sclerosis. The length of the CDR3 is 15 residues. Deletions cut 2 bases from V and 4 bases from J, with 14 bases between. Germline-derived CDR1 and CDR2 are MNHEY and SVGAGI. Generated by immunoSEQ multiplex PCR, the TCRdb table keeps only in-frame clones and is missing some. The sample lists about 38,000 clones; 88% were seen once. This specimen consisted of CD8+ T cells from peripheral blood mononuclear cells, obtained in the third trimester of pregnancy. This receptor was obtained from a female donor with multiple sclerosis, enrolled in a pregnancy study. The V and J genes are TRBV6-5 and TRBJ1-1; perhaps TRBD1 as D (5 bases). This CDR3 reads CASSYGAQGVTEAFF. CDR3 coding DNA: TGTGCCAGCAGTTACGGGGCGCAGGGTGTCACTGAAGCTTTCTTT.